The 26 T cell receptor beta chains reported below all come from one sample, sequenced in a study of shared clonotypes between healthy human individuals. Data came from immunoSEQ multiplex PCR; TCRdb stores just in-frame clones and leaves some out. The data show about 1.1 million clones, 70% to 80% seen once. Material: memory CD4+ T cells from PBMCs. Subset of the sample: CD45RA-negative fraction. The receptor set was obtained from a man younger than 30 in good health. Some clones in this sample may be carry-over from other donors' samples.

The rearrangement uses TRBV7-2 and TRBJ2-2; TRBD2 agrees at 10 bases. Losses at the gene ends were 1 base for V and 9 bases for J; bases not matched to a gene: 5. Germline lookup yields CDR1 SGHTA and CDR2 FQGNSA. The CDR3 sequence is 15 residues long. The CDR3 is CASSLGGTSARELFF. CDR3 nucleotide sequence: TGTGCCAGCAGCTTAGGTGGGACTAGCGCCAGGGAGCTGTTTTTT.

V and J are TRBV27 and TRBJ1-1; D gene ambiguous. The CDR3 is 12 amino acids. CDR1 MNHEY and CDR2 SMNVEV come from the germline V gene (reference sequence). The germline V and J ends were trimmed by 10 bases and 10 bases, with 19 bases remaining between them. In DNA, the CDR3 is TGTGCCACCATTTCAAGAGGGTTGGGAGCTTTCTTT. Translated, it gives CATISRGLGAFF.

In its sample, this clone was seen many times. The rearrangement uses TRBV27 and TRBJ2-3, with D perhaps matching TRBD2 (6 bases). From germline, CDR1 is MNHEY and CDR2 SMNVEV (reference sequence). The CDR3 covers 15 residues. V gave up 1 base and J gave up 4 bases, with 12 bases separating them. CDR3 protein: CASSLFSGSPDTQYF. CDR3 coding DNA: TGTGCCAGCAGTTTATTTTCCGGGAGCCCAGATACGCAGTATTTT.

This clone has just a few counts. CDR3 coding DNA: TGTGCCAGCAGCCGACCGGGGGCTACTAGGTCACTCTCAAATGAGCAGTTCTTC. This gives the protein CASSRPGATRSLSNEQFF. V is TRBV5-8 and J is TRBJ2-1; the D call may be TRBD1 or TRBD2 (6 bases each). Germline V CDR1 and CDR2: SGHTS, YDEGEE. The CDR3 is made up of 18 amino acids. The V end was cut by 4 bases, the J end by 7 bases, with 27 bases between.

The gene calls are TRBV11-2 and TRBJ2-1; maybe TRBD2 (6 bases). The V gene's germline CDR1 is SGHAT and CDR2 FQNNGV. Trimming left V 1 base short and J 6 bases short, with 13 bases between. This CDR3 has 15 residues. The CDR3 DNA reads as TGTGCCAGCAGCTTAGCGGGAGAGGTTTTCAATGAGCAGTTCTTC. Its translation: CASSLAGEVFNEQFF.

The chain carries TRBV7-2 and TRBJ1-5; D uncertain. Germline loops: CDR1 SGHTA, CDR2 FQGNSA. V dropped 5 bases and J dropped 3 bases, with 8 bases sitting between them. The CDR3 has 13 amino acids. The CDR3 spells CASSIMINQPQHF. In nucleotides, the CDR3 is TGTGCCAGCAGCATAATGATCAATCAGCCCCAGCATTTT.

The CDR3 is CASSLGRVDEQFF. The DNA of the CDR3 is TGTGCCAGCAGCTTGGGCAGGGTAGATGAGCAGTTCTTC. This chain joins TRBV5-5 and TRBJ2-1; D is possibly TRBD1 (5 bases). The V end was cut by 0 bases, the J end by 8 bases, with 9 bases between. CDR3 size: 13 residues. CDR1 and CDR2 (germline): SGHKS, YYEKEE (reference sequence).

This chain uses TRBV4-1 with TRBJ1-4, with 7 nucleotides matching TRBD1. This CDR3 spans 18 amino acids. V lost 4 bases and J lost 5; bases outside the gene matches: 16. Germline loops: CDR1 MGHRA, CDR2 YSYEKL. The CDR3 nucleotides read TGCGCCAGCAGCCCACAAGGAAGCCGACAGGGTTGGAATGAAAAACTGTTTTTT. As protein: CASSPQGSRQGWNEKLFF.

The CDR3 sequence: CAWSGTSGIEQYF. The DNA of the CDR3 is TGTGCCTGGAGTGGGACTAGCGGGATAGAGCAGTACTTC. The genes are TRBV30 and TRBJ2-7; 12 positions agree with TRBD2. V lost 1 base to trimming and J lost 7 bases; unmatched junction nucleotides: 2. Germline V gene sequence: CDR1 GTSNPN, CDR2 SVGIG (reference sequence). The CDR3 covers 13 residues.

This chain links TRBV7-2 with TRBJ2-7, with 10 bases identical to TRBD1. The germline gives CDR1 SGHTA, CDR2 FQGNSA. The CDR3 runs to 16 residues. V was pared by 4 bases and J by 5 bases, with 11 bases of the junction left unmatched. CDR3 coding DNA: TGTGCCAGCAGCTCCCGACCGGGACAGGGGTCCCACGAGCAGTACTTC. Translated: CASSSRPGQGSHEQYF.

V usage is TRBV5-4 and J usage is TRBJ2-7, with 7 bases lining up with TRBD2. Germline V gene sequence: CDR1 SGHNT, CDR2 YYREEE (reference sequence). The length of the CDR3 is 14 residues. After removal of 4 bases from V and 3 bases from J, the junction contained 7 bases not matched to a gene. CDR3 sequence: CASSPQGGIYEQYF. The CDR3 region has the DNA TGTGCCAGCAGCCCCCAGGGAGGGATCTACGAGCAGTACTTC. The full variable domain, rest sourced from reference TRBV5-4 and TRBJ2-7, is ETGVTQSPTHLIKTRGQQVTLRCSSQSGHNTVSWYQQALGQGPQFIFQYYREEENGRGNFPPRFSGLQFPNYSSELNVNALELDDSALYLCASSPQGGIYEQYFGPGTRLTVT.

The rearrangement links TRBV27 to TRBJ2-2; 9 positions agree with TRBD2. The trim removed 5 bases at V and 7 bases at J, leaving 11 bases unmatched. The CDR3 runs to 16 residues. The germline V gene encodes CDR1 MNHEY and CDR2 SMNVEV (reference sequence). DNA for the CDR3: TGTGCCAGCAGTGGGGAGGGAGCGGGAGGAATCGGGGAGCTGTTTTTT. Amino acid sequence: CASSGEGAGGIGELFF.

The chain combines TRBV2 with TRBJ1-5, with D possibly being TRBD1 (5 bases). Trimming removed 1 base from V and 9 bases from J, with 19 bases in between. This CDR3 region has 16 residues. The germline CDR1 and CDR2 sequences are SNHLY and FYNNEI. The CDR3 is CASSEEAGWGSAPQHF. The CDR3 DNA reads as TGTGCCAGCAGTGAAGAGGCCGGCTGGGGGTCAGCGCCCCAGCATTTT.

The chain is built from TRBV29-1 and TRBJ1-1; D may be TRBD1 (6 bases). CDR3 length equals 17 residues. V was cut by 3 bases and J by 0 bases, with 20 bases left in between. Germline V lookup: CDR1 SQVTM, CDR2 ANQGSEA. CDR3 region: CSVEGGRAAPMNTEAFF. The CDR3 DNA follows: TGCAGCGTTGAGGGGGGCAGGGCCGCGCCTATGAACACTGAAGCTTTCTTT.

V usage is TRBV5-1 and J usage is TRBJ2-7, with D maybe TRBD1 (5 bases). With 2 bases removed from V and 1 base from J, the gap between germline ends came to 13 bases. CDR1 is SGHRS, CDR2 YFSETQ, per germline. The CDR3 has 15 amino acids. The chain's CDR3 is CASSFTGLRSYEQYF. The CDR3 DNA is TGCGCCAGCAGCTTCACAGGTCTTAGGTCCTACGAGCAGTACTTC.

This chain connects TRBV30 to TRBJ2-3; 9 bases line up with TRBD1. Germline loops: CDR1 GTSNPN, CDR2 SVGIG (reference sequence). Trimming took 0 bases from V and 4 from J; bases not matched to a gene: 2. The CDR3 loop spans 14 amino acids. The DNA for the CDR3 is TGTGCCTGGAGTGTTACAGGGGGCCCAGATACGCAGTATTTT. Its translation is CAWSVTGGPDTQYF.

Regarding this clone: The sample has other DNA sequences that encode this CDR3 too. The gene calls are TRBV7-9 and TRBJ2-5, with 7 bases fitting TRBD2. The CDR3 contains 13 residues. Germline V gene sequence: CDR1 SEHNR, CDR2 FQNEAQ (reference sequence). V dropped 1 base and J dropped 4; count of bases not matched to a gene: 0. CDR3 nucleotides: TGTGCCAGCAGCTTAGGCGGGAGAGAGACCCAGTACTTC. Translation gives CASSLGGRETQYF.

This chain links TRBV5-1 with TRBJ2-1; possibly TRBD2 for D (5 bases). The CDR3 loop spans 15 amino acids. The germline CDR1 and CDR2 sequences are SGHRS and YFSETQ. Between the trimmed V and J ends, which lost 6 bases and 0 bases, there was a span of 13 bases. CDR3 nucleotides: TGCGCCAGCATGGCGGGCGTGAGCTCCTACAATGAGCAGTTCTTC. Amino acids: CASMAGVSSYNEQFF.

Here the CDR3 DNA reads TGTGCCAGCAGTATACCACCGGGACTAGCGAGGGCTCGGGGGAACAATGAGCAGTTCTTC. It specifies CASSIPPGLARARGNNEQFF. The chain is built from TRBV28 and TRBJ2-1; TRBD2 aligns across 10 bases. V shed 5 bases and J 5 bases; nucleotides not matched to a gene: 21. Germline assignment: CDR1 MDHEN and CDR2 SYDVKM. The CDR3 is 20 amino acids.

The chain uses TRBV5-1 and TRBJ2-1, with D possibly matching TRBD2 (6 bases). V lost 0 bases and J 3 bases, leaving 13 bases between the germline ends. This CDR3 comprises 16 residues. The germline V gene encodes CDR1 SGHRS and CDR2 YFSETQ. This CDR3 reads CASSLVGGAGYNEQFF. For the CDR3, the DNA is TGCGCCAGCAGCTTGGTTGGGGGAGCGGGCTACAATGAGCAGTTCTTC.

This clone was observed a single time. J is TRBJ2-3 and V is TRBV5-1; D unresolved. Trimming pared 3 bases from V and 6 bases from J, leaving 14 bases between. The germline V gene encodes CDR1 SGHRS and CDR2 YFSETQ. This CDR3 is 14 amino acids long. In DNA, the CDR3 is TGCGCCAGCAGCTCCGGACCAGTTTCGGATACGCAGTATTTT. It translates to CASSSGPVSDTQYF.

This clone was detected a few times. The V call is TRBV5-4, the J call TRBJ2-1; 9 bases match TRBD2. The CDR3 has 15 amino acids. Per the germline V gene, CDR1 is SGHNT and CDR2 is YYREEE (reference sequence). V lost 3 bases, J lost 6 bases, and 7 bases stayed unmatched. CDR3: CASSYEREAGNEQFF. The CDR3 region has the DNA TGTGCCAGCAGCTATGAGCGGGAGGCAGGCAATGAGCAGTTCTTC.

The chain links TRBV6-1 to TRBJ1-5, with D tentatively TRBD1 (5 bases). Looked up from germline, CDR1 is MNHNS and CDR2 is SASEGT. This CDR3 has 16 amino acids. V lost 3 bases and J 3 bases, leaving 15 bases between the germline ends. CDR3 coding DNA: TGTGCCAGCAGTGACTACAGGCCGGTAAACAATCAGCCCCAGCATTTT. Translation gives CASSDYRPVNNQPQHF.

The rearrangement uses TRBV28 and TRBJ2-7, with D perhaps TRBD1 (6 bases). Germline CDR1 is MDHEN and CDR2 is SYDVKM. The CDR3 covers 15 residues. V lost 7 bases to trimming and J lost 2 bases, with 18 bases between them. The CDR3 DNA reads TGTGCCAGCATTAGTATGGGGGCTCAAACCTACGAGCAGTACTTC. Translating it yields CASISMGAQTYEQYF.

This rearrangement joins TRBV9 to TRBJ2-1; D possibly matches TRBD1 or TRBD2 (5 bases each). The CDR3 is 16 amino acids. V was cut by 0 bases and J by 0 bases, with 10 bases left in between. CDR1 is SGDLS and CDR2 is YYNGEE in the germline V gene. CDR3 protein: CASSVVGTPSYNEQFF. In DNA, the CDR3 is TGTGCCAGCAGCGTAGTTGGGACGCCCTCCTACAATGAGCAGTTCTTC.

Concerning this clone itself: At the DNA level, this CDR3 is encoded by other sequences in the same sample as well. The chain carries TRBV2 and TRBJ2-2, with TRBD2 identical over 8 bases. The ends lost 4 bases at V and 5 bases at J; junction bases unmatched: 6. The CDR3 extends over 15 amino acids. Germline V CDR1 and CDR2: SNHLY, FYNNEI. CDR3 in amino acids: CASSGTSGTTGELFF. CDR3 bases: TGTGCCAGCAGTGGAACTAGCGGCACAACCGGGGAGCTGTTTTTT.